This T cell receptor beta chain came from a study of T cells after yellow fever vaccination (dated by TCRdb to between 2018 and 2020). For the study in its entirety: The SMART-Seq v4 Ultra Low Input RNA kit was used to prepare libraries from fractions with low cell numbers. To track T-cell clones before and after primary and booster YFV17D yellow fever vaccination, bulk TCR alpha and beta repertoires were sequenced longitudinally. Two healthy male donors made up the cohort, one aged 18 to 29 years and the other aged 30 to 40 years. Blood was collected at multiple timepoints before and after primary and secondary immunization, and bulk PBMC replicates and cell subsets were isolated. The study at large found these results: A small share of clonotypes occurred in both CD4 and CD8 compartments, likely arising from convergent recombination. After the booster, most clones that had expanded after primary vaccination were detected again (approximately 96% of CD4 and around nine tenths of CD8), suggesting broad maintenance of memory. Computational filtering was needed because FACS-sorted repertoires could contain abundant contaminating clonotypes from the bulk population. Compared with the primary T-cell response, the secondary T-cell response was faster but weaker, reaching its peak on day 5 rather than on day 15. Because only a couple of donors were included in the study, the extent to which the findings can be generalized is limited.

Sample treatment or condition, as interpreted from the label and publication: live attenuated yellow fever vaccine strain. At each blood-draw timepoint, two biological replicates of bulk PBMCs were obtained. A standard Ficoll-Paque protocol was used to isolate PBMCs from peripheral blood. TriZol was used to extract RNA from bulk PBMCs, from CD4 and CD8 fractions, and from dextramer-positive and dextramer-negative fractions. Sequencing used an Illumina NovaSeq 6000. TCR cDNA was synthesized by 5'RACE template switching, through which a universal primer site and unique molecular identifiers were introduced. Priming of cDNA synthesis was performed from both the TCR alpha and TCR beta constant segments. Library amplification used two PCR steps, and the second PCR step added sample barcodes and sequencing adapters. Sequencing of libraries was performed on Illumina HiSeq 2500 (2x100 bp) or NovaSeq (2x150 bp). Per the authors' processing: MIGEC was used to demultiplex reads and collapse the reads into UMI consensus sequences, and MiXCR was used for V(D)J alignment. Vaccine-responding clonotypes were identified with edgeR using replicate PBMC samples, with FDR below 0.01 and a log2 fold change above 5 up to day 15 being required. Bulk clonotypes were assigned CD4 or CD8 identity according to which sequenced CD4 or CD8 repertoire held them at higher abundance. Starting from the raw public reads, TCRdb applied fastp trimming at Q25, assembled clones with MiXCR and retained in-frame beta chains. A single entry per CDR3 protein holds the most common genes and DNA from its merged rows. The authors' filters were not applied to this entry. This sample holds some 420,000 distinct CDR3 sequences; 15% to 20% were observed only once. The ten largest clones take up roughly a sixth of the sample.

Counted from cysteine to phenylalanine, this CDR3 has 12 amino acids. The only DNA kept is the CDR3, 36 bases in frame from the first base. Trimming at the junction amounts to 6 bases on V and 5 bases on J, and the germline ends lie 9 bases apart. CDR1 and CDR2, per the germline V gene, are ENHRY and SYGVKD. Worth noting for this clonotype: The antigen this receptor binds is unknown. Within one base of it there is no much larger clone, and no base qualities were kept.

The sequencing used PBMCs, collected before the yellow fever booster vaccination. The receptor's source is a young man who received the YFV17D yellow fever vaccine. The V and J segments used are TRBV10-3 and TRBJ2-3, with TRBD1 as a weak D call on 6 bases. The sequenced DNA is TGTGCCATCAGCCTACAGGGAGATACGCAGTATTTT. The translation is CAISLQGDTQYF.